This passage covers 30 T cell receptor beta chains from one sample sequenced in a study of cytomegalovirus exposure and HLA in healthy donors. The primer mix had 60 Vbeta and 13 Jbeta primers. Here immunoSEQ multiplex PCR was the method, and the copy in TCRdb shows in-frame clones only, minus some. The sample carries some 170,000 clones, just under 80% recorded once. Sequencing input: PBMCs. The receptors stem from a woman aged 45-65 years in good health and CMV-seronegative.

The chain is built from TRBV6-5 and TRBJ1-5; tentative D call: TRBD1 (5 bases). The germline V and J ends were trimmed by 0 bases and 5 bases, with 14 bases remaining between them. There are 16 residues in the CDR3. Germline V gives CDR1 MNHEY, CDR2 SVGAGI. The CDR3 is CASSYSAGGDDQPQHF. The CDR3, as DNA: TGTGCCAGCAGTTACTCGGCGGGAGGGGACGATCAGCCCCAGCATTTT.

V and J are TRBV4-3 and TRBJ1-3; no reliable D call. CDR1 and CDR2 (germline): LGHNA, YSLEER. This CDR3 contains 15 residues. Trimming removed 0 bases at V and 4 bases at J, with 10 bases between. The chain's CDR3 is CASSQDSGEGNTIYF. CDR3 nucleotide sequence: TGCGCCAGCAGCCAAGATAGTGGGGAGGGAAACACCATATATTTT.

The gene calls are TRBV7-3 and TRBJ1-1; 7 nucleotides align to TRBD1. Germline CDR1 reads SGHTA; CDR2 reads FQGTGA. CDR3 length: 13 amino acids. Germline trimming cut 2 bases from V and 8 bases from J; bases unmatched to any gene: 5. The CDR3 is CASSLLSGGEAFF. Written as DNA, the CDR3 is TGTGCCAGCAGCTTACTCTCAGGGGGGGAAGCTTTCTTT.

This clone was picked up a small number of times. The chain's CDR3 is CAIRGSTGDTQYF. The DNA for the CDR3 is TGTGCCATCAGAGGATCGACTGGGGATACGCAGTATTTT. The chain combines TRBV10-3 with TRBJ2-3; no definite D call. Germline V gene sequence: CDR1 ENHRY, CDR2 SYGVKD. The CDR3 consists of 13 residues. Trimming removed 6 bases at V and 6 bases at J, with 13 bases between.

V is TRBV10-3 and J is TRBJ2-5; D might be TRBD2 (6 bases). The J call is doubtful: the DNA matches TRBJ2-7 better. Germline CDR1 ENHRY, CDR2 SYGVKD. The CDR3 runs to 15 residues. This CDR3 is CAISEPGGSAYEQYF. In DNA, the CDR3 is TGTGCCATCAGTGAGCCCGGGGGTAGCGCCTACGAGCAGTACTTC.

This clone was seen a few times. The CDR3 bases are TGCGCCAGCAGCGCCGGCCCGGGGGACTCTGGAAACACCATATATTTT. Residues: CASSAGPGDSGNTIYF. The rearrangement links TRBV5-1 to TRBJ1-3; a weak D match, TRBD1 (5 bases). This CDR3 region has 16 residues. Germline V gene lookup returns CDR1 SGHRS and CDR2 YFSETQ. Trimming stripped 4 bases from V and 0 bases from J, with 14 bases between.

This chain connects TRBV5-8 to TRBJ2-5; no clear D gene. Germline V gene data show CDR1 as SGHTS and CDR2 as YDEGEE. Trimming stripped 2 bases from V and 5 bases from J, with 19 bases between. The CDR3 covers 16 residues. In DNA form, the CDR3 reads TGTGCCAGCAGCTTTAGTCGTGGGCGCTCATGGGAGACCCAGTACTTC. Its protein product is CASSFSRGRSWETQYF.

A few counts support this clone. V gene TRBV4-3 combines with J gene TRBJ2-1; D is ambiguous. V lost 1 base and J 8 bases, leaving 6 bases between the germline ends. The CDR3 is made up of 12 amino acids. CDR1 LGHNA and CDR2 YSLEER come from the germline V gene. CDR3 bases: TGCGCCAGCAGCCAAGTCGTCCATGAGCAGTTCTTC. The encoded protein is CASSQVVHEQFF.

The chain uses TRBV7-2 and TRBJ1-5, with no clear D. The germline V and J ends were trimmed by 5 bases and 6 bases, with 8 bases remaining between them. This CDR3 comprises 12 residues. The germline V gene has CDR1 SGHTA and CDR2 FQGNSA. CDR3 nucleotides: TGTGCCAGCAGCCGCTCGGGTCAGCCCCAGCATTTT. Its translation: CASSRSGQPQHF. Using reference TRBV7-2 and TRBJ1-5 for the parts outside the CDR3, the full variable domain is GAGVSQSPSNKVTEKGKDVELRCDPISGHTALYWYRQSLGQGLEFLIYFQGNSAPDKSGLPSDRFSAERTGGSVSTLTIQRTQQEDSAVYLCASSRSGQPQHFGDGTRLSIL.

The V and J genes are TRBV4-3 and TRBJ1-2, with TRBD1 matching 10 bases. V lost 0 bases to trimming and J lost 4 bases; unmatched junction nucleotides: 5. Germline V gives CDR1 LGHNA, CDR2 YSLEER. This CDR3 spans 16 amino acids. In nucleotides, the CDR3 is TGCGCCAGCAGCCAAGACGCGACAGGGGGCAGCTATGGCTACACCTTC. It translates to CASSQDATGGSYGYTF.

This clone was counted once. The gene calls are TRBV9 and TRBJ2-1, with 7 bases identical to TRBD2. The CDR3 extends over 17 amino acids. CDR1 SGDLS and CDR2 YYNGEE come from the germline V gene. J gave up 4 bases and V 0 bases, and 10 bases lay outside the gene matches. The CDR3 here is CASSVGAVSSGYNEQFF. The DNA for the CDR3 is TGTGCCAGCAGCGTAGGAGCTGTGTCTAGCGGTTACAATGAGCAGTTCTTC.

This clone was picked up one time. The chain links TRBV2 to TRBJ2-5; 13 bases match TRBD2. V lost 5 bases and J lost 4; bases outside the gene matches: 7. The CDR3 length is 16 residues. Per germline, CDR1 SNHLY and CDR2 FYNNEI. This CDR3 is CASSYGLAGEGETQYF. DNA for the CDR3: TGTGCCAGCAGTTACGGACTAGCGGGGGAGGGAGAGACCCAGTACTTC.

The J gene is TRBJ2-3, the V gene TRBV5-1; 16 nucleotides line up with TRBD2. Germline CDR1 and CDR2: SGHRS and YFSETQ. Trimming at V came to 4 bases and at J to 4 bases, leaving 6 bases not matched to a gene. The CDR3 sequence is 17 residues long. CDR3 residues: CASSAGLAGGYADTQYF. The DNA of the CDR3 is TGCGCCAGCAGCGCGGGACTAGCGGGGGGGTACGCAGATACGCAGTATTTT.

This clone came up a few times. The V call is TRBV5-1, the J call TRBJ1-2; 8 nucleotides match TRBD1. After removal of 4 bases from V and 7 bases from J, the junction contained 6 bases not matched to a gene. Germline lookup yields CDR1 SGHRS and CDR2 YFSETQ. The CDR3 runs to 13 residues. The CDR3 here is CASSPTGESGYTF. The CDR3 coding sequence is TGCGCCAGCAGCCCGACAGGGGAGAGTGGCTACACCTTC.

The chain is built from TRBV27 and TRBJ2-2; 9 bases match TRBD1. CDR3 length: 15 residues. Trimming cost V 5 bases and J 6 bases; bases outside gene matches: 7. CDR1 is MNHEY and CDR2 is SMNVEV in the germline V gene (reference sequence). Written as DNA, the CDR3 is TGTGCCAGCAGTGACCGGGACAGGGAGTCCGGGGAGCTGTTTTTT. Translation: CASSDRDRESGELFF.

This chain uses TRBV6-6 with TRBJ2-7, with D perhaps TRBD2 (6 bases). The CDR3 length is 12 residues. Trimming removed 7 bases from V and 3 bases from J, with 10 bases in between. CDR1 is MNHNY and CDR2 is SVGAGI in the germline V gene (reference sequence). The CDR3, as DNA: TGTGCCAGCACGGGGGAGCGCTACGAGCAGTACTTC. This translates into CASTGERYEQYF.

V usage is TRBV4-2 and J usage is TRBJ1-2, with D possibly matching TRBD1 (5 bases). CDR1 is LGHNA, CDR2 YNFKEQ, per germline. Deletions cut 3 bases from V and 2 bases from J, with 13 bases between. This CDR3 is 15 amino acids long. The DNA of the CDR3 is TGTGCCAGCAGCCATGAGCAGGGCAGCAACTATGGCTACACCTTC. Amino acids: CASSHEQGSNYGYTF.

This clone came up once. This chain connects TRBV4-3 to TRBJ2-1, with D tentatively TRBD2 (5 bases). The V end lost 1 base, the J end lost 8 bases, and 12 bases lay between the germline ends. This CDR3 comprises 14 residues. In germline, CDR1 is LGHNA, CDR2 YSLEER. CDR3 in amino acids: CASSQVHGIDEQFF. The CDR3, as DNA: TGCGCCAGCAGCCAAGTACACGGGATTGATGAGCAGTTCTTC.

The gene calls are TRBV5-1 and TRBJ2-7, with D possibly TRBD1 on 5 matching bases. The CDR3 totals 17 residues. The ends were cut back, 0 bases at V and 1 base at J, with 17 bases in the middle. The germline CDR1 and CDR2 sequences are SGHRS and YFSETQ. CDR3 residues: CASSLGGWTRPSYEQYF. DNA of the CDR3: TGCGCCAGCAGCTTGGGGGGCTGGACAAGACCATCCTACGAGCAGTACTTC.

The chain combines TRBV5-1 with TRBJ2-5; maybe TRBD1 (6 bases). V dropped 0 bases and J dropped 1 base, with 13 bases sitting between them. Germline V gene lookup returns CDR1 SGHRS and CDR2 YFSETQ. The CDR3 extends over 16 amino acids. The CDR3 DNA reads TGCGCCAGCAGCTTGGCGGTTCGGACAGCCCAAGAGACCCAGTACTTC. Translated: CASSLAVRTAQETQYF.

The chain uses TRBV9 and TRBJ2-7, with 8 bases aligning to TRBD1. Per germline, CDR1 SGDLS and CDR2 YYNGEE. V trimming: 3 bases; J trimming: 3 bases; junction bases outside the gene matches: 11. The CDR3 has 16 amino acids. The CDR3 sequence is CASSGGQGTGLYEQYF. DNA of the CDR3: TGTGCCAGCAGCGGAGGGCAAGGGACAGGCCTCTACGAGCAGTACTTC.

The V and J genes are TRBV7-9 and TRBJ1-2; 7 positions agree with TRBD1. This CDR3 is built from 14 residues. The V gene end was trimmed by 3 bases and the J gene end by 6 bases; junction bases not matched to a gene: 7. Germline V CDR1 and CDR2: SEHNR, FQNEAQ (reference sequence). The CDR3 sequence is CASSFEGAGDGYTF. The CDR3, as DNA: TGTGCCAGCAGCTTCGAGGGGGCTGGTGATGGCTACACCTTC.

The chain uses TRBV5-1 and TRBJ1-2; TRBD1 matches at 9 bases. The CDR3 contains 14 residues. Germline V gives CDR1 SGHRS, CDR2 YFSETQ. The trim removed 3 bases at V and 7 bases at J, leaving 7 bases unmatched. As DNA, the CDR3 is TGCGCCAGCAGCTCCACAGGGGGCGCGGGTGGCTACACCTTC. Encoded protein: CASSSTGGAGGYTF.

The V gene is TRBV7-2, the J gene TRBJ2-4, with 15 bases identical to TRBD2. This CDR3 region has 15 residues. The trim removed 5 bases at V and 9 bases at J, leaving 5 bases unmatched. CDR1 and CDR2 from the germline V gene are SGHTA and FQGNSA. DNA for the CDR3: TGTGCCAGCAGCCTTCGGACTAGCGGGGGGGGCATTCAGTACTTC. Amino acid sequence: CASSLRTSGGGIQYF.

The J gene is TRBJ2-5, the V gene TRBV5-4, with 9 bases identical to TRBD2. V was pared by 4 bases and J by 5 bases, with 15 bases of the junction left unmatched. Germline V lookup: CDR1 SGHNT, CDR2 YYREEE (reference sequence). The CDR3 extends over 17 amino acids. CDR3 DNA: TGTGCCAGCAGCCCCATCGGCGGGAGGGCCGAATATGAGACCCAGTACTTC. Encoded protein: CASSPIGGRAEYETQYF.

This sequence joins TRBV15 and TRBJ1-2, with D tentatively TRBD1 (5 bases). This CDR3 has 15 amino acids. Trimming took off 0 bases at V and 6 bases at J, with 14 bases between the two ends. CDR1 and CDR2 from the germline V gene are LNHNV and YYDKDF (reference sequence). CDR3 coding DNA: TGTGCCACCAGCAGAGATGGGCAGGTCAGGGATGGCTACACCTTC. It yields the protein CATSRDGQVRDGYTF.

This clone was recorded only once. V and J are TRBV10-3 and TRBJ1-1, with D possibly TRBD1 on 5 matching bases. The CDR3 has 13 amino acids. The germline CDR1 and CDR2 sequences are ENHRY and SYGVKD. The V gene lost 6 bases and the J gene lost 0 bases, with 8 bases spanning the gap. The CDR3 is CAISATVNTEAFF. The CDR3, as DNA: TGTGCCATCAGCGCGACAGTGAACACTGAAGCTTTCTTT.

This chain links TRBV6-6 with TRBJ1-2, with a weak D call TRBD1 (6 bases). From germline, CDR1 is MNHNY and CDR2 SVGAGI (reference sequence). The CDR3 length is 15 residues. The V gene lost 6 bases and the J gene lost 2 bases, with 16 bases spanning the gap. Written as DNA, the CDR3 is TGTGCCAGCAGGCGTCAACAGGGAACCAACTATGGCTACACCTTC. It encodes CASRRQQGTNYGYTF.

This clone has only a few counts. This sequence joins TRBV5-6 and TRBJ1-4, with D perhaps matching TRBD1 (5 bases). The V and J ends lost 6 bases and 8 bases respectively, with 20 bases between them. Per germline, CDR1 SGHDT and CDR2 YYEEEE. The CDR3 totals 15 residues. This CDR3 reads CASTLSRRGREKLFF. The CDR3 DNA reads TGTGCCAGCACCCTATCCAGGAGGGGTAGGGAAAAACTGTTTTTT.

V gene TRBV20-1 combines with J gene TRBJ2-7, with D perhaps TRBD2 (7 bases). Germline values: CDR1 DFQATT, CDR2 SNEGSKA (reference sequence). CDR3 length equals 11 residues. V lost 6 bases, J lost 6 bases, and 12 bases lay in between. CDR3 in amino acids: CSAGGLGEQYF. CDR3 bases: TGCAGTGCGGGGGGGCTCGGCGAGCAGTACTTC.